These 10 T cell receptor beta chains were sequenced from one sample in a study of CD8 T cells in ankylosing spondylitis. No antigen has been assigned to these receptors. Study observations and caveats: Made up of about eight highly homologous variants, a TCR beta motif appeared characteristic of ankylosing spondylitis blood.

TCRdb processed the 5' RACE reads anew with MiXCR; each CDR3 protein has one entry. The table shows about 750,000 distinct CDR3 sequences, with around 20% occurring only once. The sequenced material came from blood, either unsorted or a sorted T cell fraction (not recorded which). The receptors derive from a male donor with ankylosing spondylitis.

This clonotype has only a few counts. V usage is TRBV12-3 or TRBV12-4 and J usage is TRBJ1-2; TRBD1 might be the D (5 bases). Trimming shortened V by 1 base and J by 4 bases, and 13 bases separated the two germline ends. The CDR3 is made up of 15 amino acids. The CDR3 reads CASSLEGTDSYGYTF. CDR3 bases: TGTGCCAGCAGTTTAGAGGGGACGGACTCCTATGGCTACACCTTC.

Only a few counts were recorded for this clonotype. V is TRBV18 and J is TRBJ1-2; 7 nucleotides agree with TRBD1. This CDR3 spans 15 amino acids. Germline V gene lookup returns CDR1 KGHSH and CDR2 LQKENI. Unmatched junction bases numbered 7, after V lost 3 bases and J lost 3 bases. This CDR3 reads CASSPWDSGDYGYTF. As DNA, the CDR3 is TGTGCCAGCTCACCTTGGGACAGCGGAGACTATGGCTACACCTTC. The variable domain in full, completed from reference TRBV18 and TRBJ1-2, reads NAGVMQNPRHLVRRRGQEARLRCSPMKGHSHVYWYRQLPEEGLKFMVYLQKENIIDESGMPKERFSAEFPKEGPSILRIQQVVRGDSAAYFCASSPWDSGDYGYTFGSGTRLTVV.

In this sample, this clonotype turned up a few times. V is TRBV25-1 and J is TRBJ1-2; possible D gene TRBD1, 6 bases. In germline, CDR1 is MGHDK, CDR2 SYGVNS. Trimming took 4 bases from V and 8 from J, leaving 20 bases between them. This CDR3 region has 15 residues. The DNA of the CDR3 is TGTGCCAGCAGTGCAGGAGTACGGGGGGCGGAAGGCTACACCTTC. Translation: CASSAGVRGAEGYTF.

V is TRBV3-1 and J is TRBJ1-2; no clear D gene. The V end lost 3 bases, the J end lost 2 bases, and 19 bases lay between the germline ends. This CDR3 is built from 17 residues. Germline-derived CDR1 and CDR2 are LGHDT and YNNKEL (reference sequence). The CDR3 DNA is TGTGCCAGCAGCCATCATTTCGTCGGCGGGGAAAACTATGGCTACACCTTC. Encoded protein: CASSHHFVGGENYGYTF. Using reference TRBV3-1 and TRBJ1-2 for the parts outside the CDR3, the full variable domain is DTAVSQTPKYLVTQMGNDKSIKCEQNLGHDTMYWYKQDSKKFLKIMFSYNNKELIINETVPNRFSPKSPDKAHLNLHINSLELGDSAVYFCASSHHFVGGENYGYTFGSGTRLTVV.

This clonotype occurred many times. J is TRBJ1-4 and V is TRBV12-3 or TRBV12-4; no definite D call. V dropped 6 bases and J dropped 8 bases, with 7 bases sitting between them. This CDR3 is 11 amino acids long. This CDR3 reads CASRVEEKLFF. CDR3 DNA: TGTGCCAGCAGAGTGGAGGAAAAACTGTTTTTT.

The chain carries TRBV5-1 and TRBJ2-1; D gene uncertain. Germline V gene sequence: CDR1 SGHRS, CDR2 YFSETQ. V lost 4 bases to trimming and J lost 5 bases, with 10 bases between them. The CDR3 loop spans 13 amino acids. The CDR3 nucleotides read TGCGCCAGCAGCCCGCTAGGCAACAATGAGCAGTTCTTC. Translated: CASSPLGNNEQFF.

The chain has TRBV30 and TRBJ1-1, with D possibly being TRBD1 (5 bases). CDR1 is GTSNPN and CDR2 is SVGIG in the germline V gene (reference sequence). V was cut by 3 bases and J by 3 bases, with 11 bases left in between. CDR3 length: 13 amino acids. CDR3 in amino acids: CAWRGRADTEAFF. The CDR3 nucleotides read TGTGCCTGGAGGGGGCGGGCAGACACTGAAGCTTTCTTT.

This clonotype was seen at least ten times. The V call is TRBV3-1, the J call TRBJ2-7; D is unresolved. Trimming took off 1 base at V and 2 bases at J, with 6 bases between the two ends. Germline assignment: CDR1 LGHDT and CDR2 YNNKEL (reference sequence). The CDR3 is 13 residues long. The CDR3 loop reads CASSQGGPYEQYF. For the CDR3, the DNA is TGTGCCAGCAGCCAAGGAGGACCCTACGAGCAGTACTTC.

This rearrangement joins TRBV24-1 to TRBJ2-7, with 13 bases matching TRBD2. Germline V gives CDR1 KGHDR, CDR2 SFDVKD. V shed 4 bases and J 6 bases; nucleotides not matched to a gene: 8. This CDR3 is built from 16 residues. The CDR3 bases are TGTGCCACCAGTGACCCTAGGACTAGCGGGAGCGGCGAGCAGTACTTC. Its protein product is CATSDPRTSGSGEQYF.

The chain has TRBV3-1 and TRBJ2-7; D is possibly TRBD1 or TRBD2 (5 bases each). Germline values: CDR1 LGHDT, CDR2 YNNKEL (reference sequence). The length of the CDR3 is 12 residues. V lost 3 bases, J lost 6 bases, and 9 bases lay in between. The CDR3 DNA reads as TGTGCCAGCAGCCAGGGGGTCGGCGAGCAGTACTTC. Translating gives CASSQGVGEQYF.